This T cell receptor beta chain was sequenced in a study of T cells expressing NK-cell markers. General study results and limits: Specificity for HCMV among expanded NKG2C+ T cell clones was not established. Several donors' CD3+CD56-NKG2C+ cells were dominated by the same clonotypes. The dominant NKG2C+ clonotypes represented about 1.0-7.0% of CD8+ T cells in six donors.

TCRdb reanalyzed the 5' RACE reads and collapses them to one entry per CDR3 protein, without DNA. Its listing shows just under 150,000 distinct CDR3 sequences. The V gene's germline CDR1 is LNHDA and CDR2 SQIVND (reference sequence). The CDR3 has 16 amino acids. About this clonotype: The antigen remains undetermined.

This sequence joins TRBV19 and TRBJ2-1; TCRdb's D call of TRBD1 is untestable without DNA. Specimen: blood T cells: a sorted CD56 or NKG2C T cell subset, CD4+ or CD8+ T cells, or bulk PBMC T cells (not recorded which). The source of this sequence is a man aged 18 to 30 in good health. CDR3: CASSIGAGGPYNEQFF.